This TCR beta chain stems from a study of T-cell reconstitution after alpha-beta-depleted transplantation in children. Germline V gene data show CDR1 as DFQATT and CDR2 as SNEGSKA (reference sequence). The CDR3 is made up of 14 amino acids. V was pared by 6 bases and J by 0 bases, with 14 bases between. Library preparation (for TCRbeta) was performed with unique molecular identifiers. MiXCR, run by TCRdb on the PCR reads, gives a single entry per CDR3 protein. The sample includes about 360,000 distinct CDR3 sequences, more than 10% of them seen just once. This clonotype was found a few times. This chain connects TRBV20-1 to TRBJ1-1, with D uncertain. This clonotype originated in a human donor who donated a stem cell graft to a child with Fanconi anemia. The sequencing here drew on PBMCs, taken from the stem cell graft. CDR3 loop: CSARREFMNTEAFF. The DNA of the CDR3 is TGCAGTGCCCGTCGGGAATTCATGAACACTGAAGCTTTCTTT.